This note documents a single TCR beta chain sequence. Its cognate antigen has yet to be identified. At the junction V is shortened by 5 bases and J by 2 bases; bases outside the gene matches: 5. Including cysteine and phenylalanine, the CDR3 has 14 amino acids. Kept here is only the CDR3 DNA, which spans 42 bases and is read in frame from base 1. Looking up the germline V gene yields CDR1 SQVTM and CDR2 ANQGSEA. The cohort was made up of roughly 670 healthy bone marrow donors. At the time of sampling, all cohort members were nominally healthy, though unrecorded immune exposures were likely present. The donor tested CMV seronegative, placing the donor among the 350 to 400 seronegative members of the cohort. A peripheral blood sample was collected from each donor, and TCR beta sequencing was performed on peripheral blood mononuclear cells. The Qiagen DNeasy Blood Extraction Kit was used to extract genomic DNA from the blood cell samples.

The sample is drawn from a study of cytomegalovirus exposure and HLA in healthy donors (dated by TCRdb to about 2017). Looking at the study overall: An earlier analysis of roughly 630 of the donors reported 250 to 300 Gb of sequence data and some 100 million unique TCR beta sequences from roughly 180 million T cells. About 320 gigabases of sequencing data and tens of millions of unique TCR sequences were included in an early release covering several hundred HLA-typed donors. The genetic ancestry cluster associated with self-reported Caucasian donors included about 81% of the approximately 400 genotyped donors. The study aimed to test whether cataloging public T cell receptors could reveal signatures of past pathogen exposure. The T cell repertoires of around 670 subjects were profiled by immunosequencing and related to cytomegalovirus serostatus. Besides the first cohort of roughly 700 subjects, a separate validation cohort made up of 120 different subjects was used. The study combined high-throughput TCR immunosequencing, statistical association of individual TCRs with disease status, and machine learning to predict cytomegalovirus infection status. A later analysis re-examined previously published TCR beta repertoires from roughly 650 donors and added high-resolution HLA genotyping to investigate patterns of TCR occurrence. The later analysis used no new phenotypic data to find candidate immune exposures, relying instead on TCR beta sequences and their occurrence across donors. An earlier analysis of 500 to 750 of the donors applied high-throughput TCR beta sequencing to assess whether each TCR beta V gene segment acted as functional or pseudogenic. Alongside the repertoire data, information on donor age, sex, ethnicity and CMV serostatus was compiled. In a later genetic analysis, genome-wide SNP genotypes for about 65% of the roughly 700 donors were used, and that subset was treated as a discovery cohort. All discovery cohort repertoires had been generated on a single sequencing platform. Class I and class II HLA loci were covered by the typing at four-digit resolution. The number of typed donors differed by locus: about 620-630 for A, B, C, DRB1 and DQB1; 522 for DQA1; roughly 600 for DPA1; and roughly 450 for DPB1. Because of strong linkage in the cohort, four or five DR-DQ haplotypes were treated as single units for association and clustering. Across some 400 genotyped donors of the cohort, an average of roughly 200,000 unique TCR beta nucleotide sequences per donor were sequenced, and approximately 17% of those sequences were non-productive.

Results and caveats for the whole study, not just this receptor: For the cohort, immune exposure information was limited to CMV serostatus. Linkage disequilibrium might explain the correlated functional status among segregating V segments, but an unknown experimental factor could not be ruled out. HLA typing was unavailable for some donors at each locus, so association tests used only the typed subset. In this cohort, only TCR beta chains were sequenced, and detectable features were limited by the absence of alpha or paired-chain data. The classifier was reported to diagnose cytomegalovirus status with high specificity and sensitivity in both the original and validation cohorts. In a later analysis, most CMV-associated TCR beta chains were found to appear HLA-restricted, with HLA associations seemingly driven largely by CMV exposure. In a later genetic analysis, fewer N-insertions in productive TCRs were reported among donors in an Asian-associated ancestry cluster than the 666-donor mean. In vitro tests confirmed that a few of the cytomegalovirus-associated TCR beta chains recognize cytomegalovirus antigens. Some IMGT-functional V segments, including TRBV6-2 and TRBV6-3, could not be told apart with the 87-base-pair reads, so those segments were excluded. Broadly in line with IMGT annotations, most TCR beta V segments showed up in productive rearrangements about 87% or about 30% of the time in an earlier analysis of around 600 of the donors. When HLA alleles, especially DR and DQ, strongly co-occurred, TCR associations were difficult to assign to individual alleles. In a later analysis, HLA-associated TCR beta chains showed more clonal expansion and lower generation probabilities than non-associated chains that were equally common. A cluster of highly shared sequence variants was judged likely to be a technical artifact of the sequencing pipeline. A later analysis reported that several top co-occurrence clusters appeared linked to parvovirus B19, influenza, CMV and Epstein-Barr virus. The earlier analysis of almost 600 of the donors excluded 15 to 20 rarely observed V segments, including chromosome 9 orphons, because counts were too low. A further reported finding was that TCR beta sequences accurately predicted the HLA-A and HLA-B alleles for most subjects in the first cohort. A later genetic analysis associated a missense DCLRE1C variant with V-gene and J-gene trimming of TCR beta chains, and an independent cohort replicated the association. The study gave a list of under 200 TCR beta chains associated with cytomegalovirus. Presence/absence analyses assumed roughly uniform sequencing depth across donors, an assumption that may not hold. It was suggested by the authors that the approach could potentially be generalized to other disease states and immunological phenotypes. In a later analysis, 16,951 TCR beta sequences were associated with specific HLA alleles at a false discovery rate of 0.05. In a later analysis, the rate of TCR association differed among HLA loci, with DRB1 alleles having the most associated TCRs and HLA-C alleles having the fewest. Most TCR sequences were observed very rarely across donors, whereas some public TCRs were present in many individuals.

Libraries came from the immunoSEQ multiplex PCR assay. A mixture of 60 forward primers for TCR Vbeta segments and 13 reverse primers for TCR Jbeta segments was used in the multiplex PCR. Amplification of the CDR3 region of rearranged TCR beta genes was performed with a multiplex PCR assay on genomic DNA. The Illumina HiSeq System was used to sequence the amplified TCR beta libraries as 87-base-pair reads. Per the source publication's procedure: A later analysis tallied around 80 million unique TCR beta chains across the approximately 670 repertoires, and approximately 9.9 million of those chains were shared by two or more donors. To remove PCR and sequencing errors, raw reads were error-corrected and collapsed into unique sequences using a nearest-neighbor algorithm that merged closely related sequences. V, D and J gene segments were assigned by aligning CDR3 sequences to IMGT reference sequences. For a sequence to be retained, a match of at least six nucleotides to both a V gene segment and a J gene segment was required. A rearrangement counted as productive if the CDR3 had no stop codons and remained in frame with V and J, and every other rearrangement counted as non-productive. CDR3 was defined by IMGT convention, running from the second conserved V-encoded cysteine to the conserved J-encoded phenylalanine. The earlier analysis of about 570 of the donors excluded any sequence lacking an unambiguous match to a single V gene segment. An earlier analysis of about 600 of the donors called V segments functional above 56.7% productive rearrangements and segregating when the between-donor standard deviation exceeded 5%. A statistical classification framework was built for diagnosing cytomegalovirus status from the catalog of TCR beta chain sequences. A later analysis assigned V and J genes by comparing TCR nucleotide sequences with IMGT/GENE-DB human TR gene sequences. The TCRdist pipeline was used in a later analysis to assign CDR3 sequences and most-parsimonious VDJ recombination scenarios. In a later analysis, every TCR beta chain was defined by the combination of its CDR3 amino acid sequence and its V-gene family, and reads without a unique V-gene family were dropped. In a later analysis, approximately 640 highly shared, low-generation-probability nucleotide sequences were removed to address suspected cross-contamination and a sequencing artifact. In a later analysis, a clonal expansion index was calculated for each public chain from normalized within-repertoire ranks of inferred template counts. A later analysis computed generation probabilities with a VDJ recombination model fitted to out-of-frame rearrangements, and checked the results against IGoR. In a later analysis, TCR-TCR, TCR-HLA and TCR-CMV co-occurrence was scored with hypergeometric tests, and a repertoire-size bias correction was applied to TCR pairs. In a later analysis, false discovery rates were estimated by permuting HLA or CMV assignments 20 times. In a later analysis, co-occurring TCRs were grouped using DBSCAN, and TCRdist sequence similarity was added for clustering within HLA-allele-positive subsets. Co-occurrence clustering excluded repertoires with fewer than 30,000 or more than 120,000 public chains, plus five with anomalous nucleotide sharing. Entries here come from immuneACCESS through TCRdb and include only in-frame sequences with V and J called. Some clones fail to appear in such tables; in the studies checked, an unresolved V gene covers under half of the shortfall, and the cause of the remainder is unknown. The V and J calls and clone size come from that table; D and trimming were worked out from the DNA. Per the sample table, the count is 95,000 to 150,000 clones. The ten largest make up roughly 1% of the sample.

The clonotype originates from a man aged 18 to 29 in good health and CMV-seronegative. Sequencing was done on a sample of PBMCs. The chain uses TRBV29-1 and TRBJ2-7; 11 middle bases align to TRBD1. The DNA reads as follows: TGCAGCGTTCCGGGACAGGGGGGACCCTACGAGCAGTACTTC. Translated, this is CSVPGQGGPYEQYF.